This T cell receptor (beta chain) was documented in a study of blood T cell repertoires in COVID-19. The overall study: The cDNA or gDNA used as material had been derived from T cells, B-cell-depleted T cells, or PBMCs.

Sequencing was performed with immunoSEQ multiplex PCR; in TCRdb, only in-frame clones are kept and a portion is missing. This sample has around 240,000 clones; approximately 90% occur once, and the top ten carry 1.2%. CDR1 SQVTM and CDR2 ANQGSEA come from the germline V gene. Trimming cost V 3 bases and J 4 bases, with 9 bases left between them. The CDR3 contains 12 residues. This study enrolled people aged roughly 18 to 89 from around 26 US geographic areas. Sequenced: PBMCs or T cells enriched from blood (not recorded which). The receptor comes from a human donor in a cohort exposed to, infected with or recovered from COVID-19 (not recorded which). The donor label of this sample is uncertain. The chain links TRBV29-1 to TRBJ1-2, with unresolved D. The CDR3 reads CSVEGLPYGYTF. DNA for the CDR3: TGCAGCGTTGAGGGCCTGCCCTATGGCTACACCTTC.